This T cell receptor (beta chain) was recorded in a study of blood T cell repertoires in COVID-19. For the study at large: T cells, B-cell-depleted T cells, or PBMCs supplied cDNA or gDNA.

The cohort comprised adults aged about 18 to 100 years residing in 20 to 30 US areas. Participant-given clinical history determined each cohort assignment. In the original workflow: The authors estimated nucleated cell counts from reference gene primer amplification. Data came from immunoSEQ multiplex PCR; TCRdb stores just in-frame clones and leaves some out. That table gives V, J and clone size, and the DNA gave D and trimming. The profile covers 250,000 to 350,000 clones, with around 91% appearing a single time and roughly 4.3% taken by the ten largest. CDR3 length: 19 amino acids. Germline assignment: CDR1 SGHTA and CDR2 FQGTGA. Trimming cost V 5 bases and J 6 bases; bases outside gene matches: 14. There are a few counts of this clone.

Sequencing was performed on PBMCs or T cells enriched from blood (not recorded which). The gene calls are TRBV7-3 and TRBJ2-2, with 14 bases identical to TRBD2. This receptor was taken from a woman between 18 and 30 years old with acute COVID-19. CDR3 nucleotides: TGTGCCAGCAGCACTTCGGCCGGGACTAGCGGGAGACGGCCCGGGGAGCTGTTTTTT. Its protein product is CASSTSAGTSGRRPGELFF.